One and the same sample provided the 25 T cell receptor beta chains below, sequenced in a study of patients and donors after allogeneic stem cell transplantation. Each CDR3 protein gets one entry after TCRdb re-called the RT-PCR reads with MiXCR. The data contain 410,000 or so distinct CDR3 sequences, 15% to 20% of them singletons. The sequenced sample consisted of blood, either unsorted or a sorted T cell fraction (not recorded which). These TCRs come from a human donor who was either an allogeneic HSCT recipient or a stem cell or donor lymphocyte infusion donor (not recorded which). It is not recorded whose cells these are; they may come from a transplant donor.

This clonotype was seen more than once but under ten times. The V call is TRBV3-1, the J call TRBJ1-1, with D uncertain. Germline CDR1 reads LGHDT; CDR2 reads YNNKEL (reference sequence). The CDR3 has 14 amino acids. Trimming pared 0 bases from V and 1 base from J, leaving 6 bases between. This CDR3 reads CASSQDLGNTEAFF. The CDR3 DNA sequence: TGTGCCAGCAGCCAAGATCTCGGGAACACTGAAGCTTTCTTT.

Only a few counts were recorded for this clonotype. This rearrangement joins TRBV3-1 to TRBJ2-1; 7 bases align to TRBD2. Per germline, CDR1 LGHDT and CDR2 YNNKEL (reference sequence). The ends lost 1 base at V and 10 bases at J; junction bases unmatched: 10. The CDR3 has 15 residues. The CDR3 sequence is CASSQVGGPASEQFF. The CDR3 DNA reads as TGTGCCAGCAGCCAAGTGGGAGGGCCTGCCAGCGAGCAGTTCTTC.

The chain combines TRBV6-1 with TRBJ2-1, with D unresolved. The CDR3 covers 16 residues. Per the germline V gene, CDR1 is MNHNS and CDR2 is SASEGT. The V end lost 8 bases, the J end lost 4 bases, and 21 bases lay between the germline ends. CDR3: CASQGLRTSRYNEQFF. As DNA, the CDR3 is TGTGCCAGCCAAGGCTTACGGACGTCTAGGTACAATGAGCAGTTCTTC.

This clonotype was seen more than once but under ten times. CDR3 region: CAWSVSYGGDTQYF. Here the CDR3 DNA reads TGTGCCTGGAGTGTTTCCTACGGGGGAGATACGCAGTATTTT. The chain has TRBV30 and TRBJ2-3; TRBD2 might be the D (6 bases). Germline V gene data show CDR1 as GTSNPN and CDR2 as SVGIG (reference sequence). This CDR3 is built from 14 residues. V lost 0 bases, J lost 5 bases, and 12 bases lay in between.

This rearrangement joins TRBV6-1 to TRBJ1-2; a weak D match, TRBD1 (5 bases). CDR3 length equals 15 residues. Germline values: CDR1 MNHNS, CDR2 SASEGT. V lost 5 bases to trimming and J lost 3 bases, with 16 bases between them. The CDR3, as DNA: TGTGCCAGCAGTCGTACTCTCCCGGGACACTATGGCTACACCTTC. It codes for CASSRTLPGHYGYTF.

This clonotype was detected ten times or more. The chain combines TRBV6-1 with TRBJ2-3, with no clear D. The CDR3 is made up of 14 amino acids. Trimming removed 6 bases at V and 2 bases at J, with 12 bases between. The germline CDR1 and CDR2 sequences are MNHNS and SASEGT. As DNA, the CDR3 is TGTGCCAGCAGCCCTCTAACTTACACAGATACGCAGTATTTT. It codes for CASSPLTYTDTQYF.

CDR3 sequence: CATSRDSTGVYGYTF. Written as DNA, the CDR3 is TGTGCCACCAGCAGAGACTCGACAGGGGTCTATGGCTACACCTTC. The genes are TRBV15 and TRBJ1-2, with 8 nucleotides matching TRBD1. CDR1 LNHNV and CDR2 YYDKDF come from the germline V gene (reference sequence). The CDR3 is 15 amino acids. With 0 bases clipped from V and 4 bases from J, the junction kept 4 bases outside the gene matches.

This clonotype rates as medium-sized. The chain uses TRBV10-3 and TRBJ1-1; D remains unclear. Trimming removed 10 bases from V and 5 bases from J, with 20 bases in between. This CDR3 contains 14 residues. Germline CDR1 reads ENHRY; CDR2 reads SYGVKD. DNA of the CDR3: TGTGCCAGCCTCCCGTCAAAGGTTTTGACTGAAGCTTTCTTT. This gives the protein CASLPSKVLTEAFF.

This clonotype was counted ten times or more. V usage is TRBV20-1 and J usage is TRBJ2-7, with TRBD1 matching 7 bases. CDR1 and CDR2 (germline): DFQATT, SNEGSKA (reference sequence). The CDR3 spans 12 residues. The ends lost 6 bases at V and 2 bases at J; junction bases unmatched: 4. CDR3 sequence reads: CSAAGTAYEQYF. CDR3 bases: TGCAGTGCGGCCGGGACAGCCTACGAGCAGTACTTC.

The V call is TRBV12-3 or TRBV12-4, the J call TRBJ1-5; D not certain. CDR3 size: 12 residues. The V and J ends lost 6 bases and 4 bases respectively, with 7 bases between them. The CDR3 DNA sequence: TGTGCCAGCAGCCGCGAGAATCAGCCCCAGCATTTT. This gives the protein CASSRENQPQHF.

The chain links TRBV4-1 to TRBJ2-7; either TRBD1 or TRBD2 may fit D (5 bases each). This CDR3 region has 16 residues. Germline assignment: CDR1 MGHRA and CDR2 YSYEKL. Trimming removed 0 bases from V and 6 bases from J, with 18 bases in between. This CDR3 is CASSQDLVSLRGEQYF. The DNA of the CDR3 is TGCGCCAGCAGCCAAGACTTGGTCTCCCTGAGGGGCGAGCAGTACTTC.

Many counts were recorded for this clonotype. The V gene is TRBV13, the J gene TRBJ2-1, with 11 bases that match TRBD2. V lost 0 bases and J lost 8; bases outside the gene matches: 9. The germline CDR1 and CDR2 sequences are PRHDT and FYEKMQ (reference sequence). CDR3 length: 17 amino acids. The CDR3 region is CASSLGPKLAGEYEQFF. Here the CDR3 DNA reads TGTGCCAGCAGCTTAGGCCCCAAACTAGCGGGAGAATATGAGCAGTTCTTC.

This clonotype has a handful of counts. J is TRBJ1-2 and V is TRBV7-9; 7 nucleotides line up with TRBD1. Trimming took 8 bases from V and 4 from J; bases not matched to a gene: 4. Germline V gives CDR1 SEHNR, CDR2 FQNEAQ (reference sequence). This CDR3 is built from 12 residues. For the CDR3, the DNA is TGTGCCAGCCTGACAGGGAGCTATGGCTACACCTTC. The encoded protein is CASLTGSYGYTF.

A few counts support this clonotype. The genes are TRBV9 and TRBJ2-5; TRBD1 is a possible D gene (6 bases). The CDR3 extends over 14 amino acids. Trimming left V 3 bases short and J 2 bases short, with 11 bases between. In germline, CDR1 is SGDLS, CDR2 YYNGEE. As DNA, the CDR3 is TGTGCCAGCAGCGACCCAGGGGCGCAAGAGACCCAGTACTTC. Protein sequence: CASSDPGAQETQYF. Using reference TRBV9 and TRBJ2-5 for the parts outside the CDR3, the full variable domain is DSGVTQTPKHLITATGQRVTLRCSPRSGDLSVYWYQQSLDQGLQFLIQYYNGEERAKGNILERFSAQQFPDLHSELNLSSLELGDSALYFCASSDPGAQETQYFGPGTRLLVL.

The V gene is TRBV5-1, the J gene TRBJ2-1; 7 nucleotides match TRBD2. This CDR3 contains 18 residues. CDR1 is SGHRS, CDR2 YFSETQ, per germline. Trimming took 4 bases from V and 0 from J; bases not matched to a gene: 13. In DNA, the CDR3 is TGCGCCAGCAGCCCCTTAGCGGGCTTACCCACCTCCTACAATGAGCAGTTCTTC. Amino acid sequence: CASSPLAGLPTSYNEQFF.

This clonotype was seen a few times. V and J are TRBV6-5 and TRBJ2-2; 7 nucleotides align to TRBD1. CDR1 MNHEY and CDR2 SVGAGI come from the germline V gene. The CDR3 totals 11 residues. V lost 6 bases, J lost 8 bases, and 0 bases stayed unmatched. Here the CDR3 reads CASRQGGELFF. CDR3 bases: TGTGCCAGCAGACAGGGGGGGGAGCTGTTTTTT.

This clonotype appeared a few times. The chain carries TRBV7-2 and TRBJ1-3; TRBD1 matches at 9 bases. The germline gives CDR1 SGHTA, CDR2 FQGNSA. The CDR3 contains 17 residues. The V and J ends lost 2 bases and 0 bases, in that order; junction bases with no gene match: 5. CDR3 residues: CASSLNRDRVSGNTIYF. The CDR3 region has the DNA TGTGCCAGCAGCTTAAATAGGGACAGGGTCTCTGGAAACACCATATATTTT.

CDR3: CAWSAREGSYGYTF. The CDR3 region has the DNA TGTGCCTGGAGCGCCCGGGAGGGATCGTATGGCTACACCTTC. This rearrangement joins TRBV30 to TRBJ1-2; D is undetermined. This CDR3 spans 14 amino acids. Germline CDR1 GTSNPN, CDR2 SVGIG (reference sequence). The germline V and J ends were trimmed by 3 bases and 5 bases, with 16 bases remaining between them.

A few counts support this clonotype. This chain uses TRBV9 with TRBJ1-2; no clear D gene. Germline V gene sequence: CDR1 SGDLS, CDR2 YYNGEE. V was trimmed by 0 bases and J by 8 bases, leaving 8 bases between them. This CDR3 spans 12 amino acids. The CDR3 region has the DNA TGTGCCAGCAGCGTAGCAGGTTACGGCTACACCTTC. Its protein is CASSVAGYGYTF.

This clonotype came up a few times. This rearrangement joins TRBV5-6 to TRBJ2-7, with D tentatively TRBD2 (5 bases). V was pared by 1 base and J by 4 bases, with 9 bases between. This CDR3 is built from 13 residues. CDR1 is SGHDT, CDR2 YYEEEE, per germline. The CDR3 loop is CASSLKQRYEQYF. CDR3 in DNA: TGTGCCAGCAGCTTGAAACAGCGGTACGAGCAGTACTTC.

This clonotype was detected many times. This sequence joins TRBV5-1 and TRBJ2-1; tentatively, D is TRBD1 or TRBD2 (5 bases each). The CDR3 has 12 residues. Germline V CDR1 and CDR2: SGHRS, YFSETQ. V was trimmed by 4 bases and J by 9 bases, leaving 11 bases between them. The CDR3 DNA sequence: TGCGCCAGCAGCCCTGGGACCCTTGAGCAGTTCTTC. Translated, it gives CASSPGTLEQFF.

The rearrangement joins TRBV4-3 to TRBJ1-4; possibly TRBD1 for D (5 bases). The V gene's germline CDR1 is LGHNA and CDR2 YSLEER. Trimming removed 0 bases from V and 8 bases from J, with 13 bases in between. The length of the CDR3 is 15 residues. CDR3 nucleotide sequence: TGCGCCAGCAGCCAAGATATGGGGGGAGGAGAAAAACTGTTTTTT. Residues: CASSQDMGGGEKLFF.

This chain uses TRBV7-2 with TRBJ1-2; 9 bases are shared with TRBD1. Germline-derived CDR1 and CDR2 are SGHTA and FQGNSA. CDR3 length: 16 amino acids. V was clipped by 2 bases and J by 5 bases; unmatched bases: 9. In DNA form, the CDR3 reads TGTGCCAGCAGCTTAAGGAGAGGACAGGGGAGTTATGGCTACACCTTC. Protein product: CASSLRRGQGSYGYTF.

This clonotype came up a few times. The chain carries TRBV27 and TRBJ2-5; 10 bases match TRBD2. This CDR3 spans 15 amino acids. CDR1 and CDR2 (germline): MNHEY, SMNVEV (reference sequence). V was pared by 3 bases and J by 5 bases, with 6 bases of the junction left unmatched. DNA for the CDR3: TGTGCCAGCAGTTTCCTAGCGGGGGCTGGGGAGACCCAGTACTTC. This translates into CASSFLAGAGETQYF.

CDR3 DNA sequence: TGTGCCAGCAGTTTAGGGCCCCCGCCAGATACGCAGTATTTT. As protein: CASSLGPPPDTQYF. The chain has TRBV12-3 or TRBV12-4 and TRBJ2-3; no clear D gene. The ends were cut back, 1 base at V and 4 bases at J, with 9 bases in the middle. The length of the CDR3 is 14 residues.